The rows below give T cell receptor beta chains drawn from one sample of a study of quantifying T cell responses using KT2 cells. TCRdb reprocessed the UMI-ligation and nested PCR reads with MiXCR, giving one entry per CDR3 protein. The sample has about 53,000 distinct CDR3 sequences, 10% to 15% seen once. Sequenced material: PBMCs spiked with cells of the T cell clone KT2. These receptors were collected from a human donor. The CDR3 runs from the conserved cysteine through the conserved F or W. A D gene is named only where the DNA matches it firmly. Size is omitted from some rows. Given values are once, few, many or a class for expanded clones.

TGTGCCAGCAGCCCACGCGGTCGGGTAGGTCAGCCCCAGCATTTT CASSPRGRVGQPQHF TRBV7-2 NA TRBJ1-5 many
TGTGCCAGCAGCCAAGTCCCCGGTTCAAGCACCGGGGAGCTGTTTTTT CASSQVPGSSTGELFF TRBV4-2 NA TRBJ2-2 NA
TGCAGTGCTGACAGGGGCTATGGCTACACCTTC CSADRGYGYTF TRBV20-1 TRBD1 TRBJ1-2 many
TGCGCCAGCAGCTTGGGAAGTCCGGGTAATGAAAAACTGTTTTTT CASSLGSPGNEKLFF TRBV5-1 NA TRBJ1-4 NA
TGTGCCAGCAACGGAGCTGGGGCCAACGTCCTGACTTTC CASNGAGANVLTF TRBV5-4 NA TRBJ2-6 NA
TGCGCCAGCAGCCAAGGTCTAGGGGCACGATCTGAGCAGTTCTTC CASSQGLGARSEQFF TRBV4-3 NA TRBJ2-1 many
TGTGCCAGCAGTGTTGAAGAGGTCTATGGCTACACCTTC CASSVEEVYGYTF TRBV2 NA TRBJ1-2 NA
TGTGCCAGCTCAATTTATACGGATGGCTACACCTTC CASSIYTDGYTF TRBV18 NA TRBJ1-2 NA
TGTGCCAGCAGCTTAGGCCTGCGGACTAGTCGGTTTACAGATACGCAGTATTTT CASSLGLRTSRFTDTQYF TRBV13 TRBD2 TRBJ2-3 NA
TGTGCCAGCAGCTGGGCGGGGAATAGCAATCAGCCCCAGCATTTT CASSWAGNSNQPQHF TRBV12-3/TRBV12-4 NA TRBJ1-5 NA
TGTGCCAGCAGTTTTCGGCAGGGGAGGATCACTGAAGCTTTCTTT CASSFRQGRITEAFF TRBV12-3/TRBV12-4 NA TRBJ1-1 many
TGTGCCAGCAGCCTGGTGGACAGGGGCACCGGGGAGCTGTTTTTT CASSLVDRGTGELFF TRBV7-8 TRBD1 TRBJ2-2 few
TGTGCCAGCAGTCCGGGACAACTGAATGAGCAGTTCTTC CASSPGQLNEQFF TRBV2 NA TRBJ2-1 few
TGCGCCAGCAGCTTACCGGGACGAGCGCGTGAGCAGTACTTC CASSLPGRAREQYF TRBV5-1 NA TRBJ2-7 once
TGTGCCAGCAGACCCGGACAGAACACTGAAGCTTTCTTT CASRPGQNTEAFF TRBV12-3/TRBV12-4 NA TRBJ1-1 NA
TGCGCCAGCAGCCAAGTTGGTCCTCAGCCCCAGCATTTT CASSQVGPQPQHF TRBV4-1 NA TRBJ1-5 NA
TGTGCCAGCAGCGTGGGACCCGGAGAGACAGATACGCAGTATTTT CASSVGPGETDTQYF TRBV9 NA TRBJ2-3 many
TGTGCCAGTAGTTTTTCGGACATAAACACTGAAGCTTTCTTT CASSFSDINTEAFF TRBV19 NA TRBJ1-1 many
TGTGCCAGCAGAATGAGGACAGGGGCCAATTCACCCCTCCACTTT CASRMRTGANSPLHF TRBV6-5 TRBD1 TRBJ1-6 NA